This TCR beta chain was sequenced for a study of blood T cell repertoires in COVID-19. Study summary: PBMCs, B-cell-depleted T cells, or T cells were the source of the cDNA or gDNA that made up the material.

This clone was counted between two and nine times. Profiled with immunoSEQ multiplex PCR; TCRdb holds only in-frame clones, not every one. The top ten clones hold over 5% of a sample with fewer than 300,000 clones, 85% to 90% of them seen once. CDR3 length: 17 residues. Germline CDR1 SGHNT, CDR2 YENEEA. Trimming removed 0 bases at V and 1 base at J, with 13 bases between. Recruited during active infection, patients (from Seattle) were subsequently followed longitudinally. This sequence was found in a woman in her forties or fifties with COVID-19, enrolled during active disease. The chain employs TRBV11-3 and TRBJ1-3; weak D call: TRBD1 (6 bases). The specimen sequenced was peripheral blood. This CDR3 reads CASSLDLLRGSGNTIYF. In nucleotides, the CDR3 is TGTGCCAGCAGCTTAGACCTCCTGAGGGGGTCTGGAAACACCATATATTTT.